This T cell receptor (beta chain) came from a study of monozygotic twins with inflammatory bowel disease. General study results and limits: Those with IBD had lower TCRbeta diversity (inverse Simpson) than their healthy co-twins did.

Germline V gene data show CDR1 as SGHVS and CDR2 as FNYEAQ. The CDR3 runs to 14 residues. Two rounds of nested PCR, of roughly 15 and 9 cycles, were run on TCRalpha and TCRbeta cDNA. From the 5' RACE reads, TCRdb lists one entry per CDR3 protein and no DNA. Here the sample table reports around 380,000 distinct CDR3 sequences. With respect to this clonotype: Its antigen is unidentified.

The clonotype comes from a human donor with ulcerative colitis or Crohn's disease, or a healthy co-twin of an affected twin (not recorded which). The J gene is TRBJ2-3, the V gene TRBV7-6; TCRdb's D call, TRBD1, is unchecked because there is no DNA. The specimen sequenced was blood. The CDR3 spells CASSPPGLADTQYF.